Sequencing of this T cell receptor (beta chain) was carried out in a study of identical twins. Study-wide points: The more abundant beta clonotypes in cord blood had fewer insertions, and memory repertoires did not show this. Weaker excess twin sharing was observed in beta out-of-frame sequences.

Points on this clonotype: What it binds is not known.

MiXCR, applied by TCRdb to the 5' RACE reads, yields one record per CDR3 protein. The sample yields approximately 620,000 distinct CDR3 sequences, approximately 9% seen once. CDR3 length equals 17 residues. CDR1 is SGHDN and CDR2 is FVKESK in the germline V gene. V shed 1 base and J 6 bases; nucleotides not matched to a gene: 12. This sample was also put to use in a study of yellow fever vaccine responses in identical twins.

The V call is TRBV14, the J call TRBJ2-7; the match to TRBD1 covers 10 bases. The TCR sequence derives from a woman younger than 30 in good health. Sequenced material: PBMCs. Here the CDR3 DNA reads TGTGCCAGCAGCCAAGCTGCGACAGGGGGCCGTAGGGGCGAGCAGTACTTC. This sequence encodes CASSQAATGGRRGEQYF.